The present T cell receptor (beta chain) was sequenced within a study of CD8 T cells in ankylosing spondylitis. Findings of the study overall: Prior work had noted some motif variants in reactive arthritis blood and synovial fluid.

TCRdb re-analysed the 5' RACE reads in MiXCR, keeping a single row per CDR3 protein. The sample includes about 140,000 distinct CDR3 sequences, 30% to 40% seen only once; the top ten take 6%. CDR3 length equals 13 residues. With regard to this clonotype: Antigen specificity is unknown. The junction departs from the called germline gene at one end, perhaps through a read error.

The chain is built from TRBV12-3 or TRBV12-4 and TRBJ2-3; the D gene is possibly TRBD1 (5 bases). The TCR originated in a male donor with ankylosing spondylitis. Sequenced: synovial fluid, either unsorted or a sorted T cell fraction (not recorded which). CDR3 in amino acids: CASCLGPTDTQYF. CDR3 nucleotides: TGTGCCAGCTGTTTGGGGCCCACAGATACGCAGTATTTT.